This T cell receptor beta chain emerged from a study of blood T cell repertoires in COVID-19. Study-wide background: There were acute and convalescent COVID-19 samples, and they came from the United States, Italy and Spain. Sample material is recorded as cDNA or gDNA derived from T cells, B-cell-depleted T cells, or PBMCs.

Authors' processing steps: Reference gene primer amplification gave nucleated cell count estimates. Assay: immunoSEQ multiplex PCR; the TCRdb copy retains only in-frame clones and omits some. The D gene and trimming were derived from the DNA, and the V and J assignments and clone size from that table. The data contain some 300,000 clones, approximately 86% of them singletons. The receptor's source is a man aged 18 to 29 with active or convalescent COVID-19. The sequenced sample consisted of peripheral blood.

The CDR3 loop is CASSLDAADTQYF. Here the CDR3 DNA reads TGTGCCAGCAGCTTAGATGCAGCAGATACGCAGTATTTT. V gene TRBV11-2 combines with J gene TRBJ2-3; D gene ambiguous. Germline V lookup: CDR1 SGHAT, CDR2 FQNNGV. Trimming left V 0 bases short and J 4 bases short, with 5 bases between. CDR3 length equals 13 residues.